Only a few counts were recorded for the clone carrying this T cell receptor (beta chain). The CDR3 has 16 amino acids. Germline CDR1 DFQATT, CDR2 SNEGSKA (reference sequence). The V gene end was trimmed by 3 bases and the J gene end by 4 bases; junction bases not matched to a gene: 11. Each CDR3 protein is one row after TCRdb ran MiXCR on the RT-PCR reads. The sample records 550,000 to 750,000 distinct CDR3 sequences, 14% being singletons. The chain couples TRBV20-1 to TRBJ1-2; 10 bases are a match to TRBD1. The receptor was derived from a female donor in good health, serving as a healthy control. The sample was memory CD4+ T cells from blood. The CDR3: CSAREGRTGGFYGYTF. CDR3 in DNA: TGCAGTGCTAGGGAGGGCCGGACAGGGGGATTCTATGGCTACACCTTC.